What follows is one TCR beta chain and its context. From germline, CDR1 is DFQATT and CDR2 SNEGSKA (reference sequence). There are 15 residues in the CDR3. Trimming pared 0 bases from V and 1 base from J, leaving 12 bases between. Alongside a J-beta primer mix, a sample-barcoded 5' primer served in a second PCR lasting roughly 7 to 11 cycles. TCRdb reprocessed the 5' RACE reads with MiXCR, giving one entry per CDR3 protein. The sample carries 600,000 to 900,000 distinct CDR3 sequences, about 26% recorded once. Researchers collected about 9.1 milliliters of peripheral blood from every single donor. This sample was included in a study of blood T cells in healthy people across ages. The sample was also linked to a second study, of T cells of mothers and their children. That investigation notes: There was no detection of any persistent microchimeric T cell clones.

The chain recombines TRBV20-1 with TRBJ2-5; TRBD2 is a possible D gene (5 bases). The TCR was taken from a boy younger than 18 in good health. Source material: blood. CDR3 coding DNA: TGCAGTGCTAGAGAGGGTTCAAGCGGCCAAGAGACCCAGTACTTC. It translates to CSAREGSSGQETQYF.